The clone carrying this T cell receptor beta chain was detected only a few times. Its antigen is unidentified. Distinct nucleotide sequences in the sample also encode this CDR3. The record originates from a study of cytomegalovirus exposure and HLA in healthy donors. Points from the study as a whole: Looking again later, the authors saw that most CMV-associated TCR beta chains seemed HLA-restricted. In a later analysis, at a false discovery rate of 0.05, approximately 16,000 TCR beta sequences matched HLA alleles. What was likely a sequencing artifact was a cluster of highly shared sequence variants.

The CDR3 is made up of 18 amino acids. In germline, CDR1 is SGHRS, CDR2 YFSETQ. Germline trimming cut 0 bases from V and 5 bases from J; bases unmatched to any gene: 11. The PCR used 60 Vbeta and 13 Jbeta primers. As handled by the study authors: In a later analysis, 70 million to 80 million unique TCR beta chains included roughly 11 million shared by two or more donors. Using immunoSEQ multiplex PCR, the repertoire was profiled, and TCRdb retains in-frame clones only, with some absent. V and J calls plus clone size are reproduced from that table; the DNA served to infer D and trimming. The sample has roughly 200,000 clones, over 9.5% seen once.

The V gene is TRBV5-1, the J gene TRBJ2-2; TRBD2 matches 9 bases. Sequencing input: PBMCs. The TCR originated in a man aged 45-65 years in good health and CMV-seropositive. The CDR3 loop is CASSLEASGVRGTGELFF. CDR3 sequence (DNA): TGCGCCAGCAGCTTGGAGGCTAGCGGGGTCCGAGGAACCGGGGAGCTGTTTTTT.